These 3 T cell receptor beta chains came from one sample sequenced in a study of identical twins. TCRdb fed the 5' RACE reads into MiXCR, producing one record per CDR3 protein. The sample shows 200,000 or so distinct CDR3 sequences, 15% of them seen only once. The same data also went into a second study, on T cells expressing NK-cell markers.

The sample comprised CD8+ T cells sorted from blood. The source is a woman aged 18-35 years in good health.

For the CDR3, the DNA is TGTGCCAGCAGCTTAGGACAGGGTTTTGGGCACGAGACCCAGTACTTC. Amino acid sequence: CASSLGQGFGHETQYF. This sequence joins TRBV7-9 and TRBJ2-5; 7 bases are shared with TRBD1. CDR3 length: 16 residues. CDR1 SEHNR and CDR2 FQNEAQ come from the germline V gene (reference sequence). V lost 1 base, J lost 5 bases, and 10 bases stayed unmatched.

The chain uses TRBV7-8 and TRBJ2-5; D gene unclear. Germline V gene sequence: CDR1 SGHVS, CDR2 FQNEAQ. V gave up 6 bases and J gave up 3 bases, with 17 bases separating them. The CDR3 is 15 residues long. This CDR3 reads CASSRMGRVKETQYF. Written as DNA, the CDR3 is TGTGCCAGCAGTAGAATGGGCAGAGTAAAAGAGACCCAGTACTTC.

The rearrangement links TRBV20-1 to TRBJ2-2; D is uncertain. Looked up from germline, CDR1 is DFQATT and CDR2 is SNEGSKA (reference sequence). The length of the CDR3 is 14 residues. V lost 0 bases to trimming and J lost 2 bases, with 7 bases between them. CDR3 loop: CSARDNPNTGELFF. In DNA, the CDR3 is TGCAGTGCTAGAGATAACCCTAACACCGGGGAGCTGTTTTTT.